The present T cell receptor beta chain was sequenced within a study of blood T cell repertoires in COVID-19. Study details: Researchers got acute and convalescent COVID-19 samples from the United States, Italy and Spain. From T cells, B-cell-depleted T cells, or PBMCs came the material, which was cDNA or gDNA.

Authors' data handling: Nucleated cell counts were estimated from reference gene primer amplification. Using immunoSEQ multiplex PCR, the repertoire was profiled, and TCRdb retains in-frame clones only, with some absent. V and J calls and clone size come straight from that table; D and trimming were deduced from the DNA. The sample has 150,000 to 200,000 clones; 60% to 80% are singletons. Germline values: CDR1 LGHDT, CDR2 YNNKEL (reference sequence). The CDR3 is made up of 15 amino acids. This clone has more than one count but fewer than ten. At one boundary the junction diverges from the germline segment, which might be a read error.

Sequences were obtained from peripheral blood. The genes are TRBV3-1 (or the pseudogene TRBV3-2) and TRBJ2-2; D perhaps matches TRBD2 (6 bases). This receptor was identified in a man in his sixties with active or convalescent COVID-19. The CDR3 DNA follows: TGTGCCAGCAGCCAAGGGGGGACTGTCACCCGGGAGCTGTTTTTT. Protein product: CASSQGGTVTRELFF.